The following is a T cell receptor beta chain sequence with its context. What it binds is unknown. The data stem from a study of response to subunit inactivated influenza vaccine. MiXCR, run by TCRdb on the RT-PCR reads, gives a single entry per CDR3 protein. The sample lists 300,000 to 350,000 distinct CDR3 sequences, roughly a fifth occurring once. Study outcomes and limitations: Each seasonal flu vaccination may recruit only limited new T cells, authors suggested.

V lost 5 bases, J lost 16 bases, and 21 bases lay in between. This CDR3 is 13 amino acids long. The origin of this receptor is a man aged 45 to 70 who received an inactivated influenza vaccine. V and J are TRBV12-3 or TRBV12-4 and TRBJ2-1; maybe TRBD1 (6 bases). The material sequenced was PBMCs from blood, taken about 20 months after vaccination. The chain's CDR3 is CASSLRVRDNKFF. The CDR3 DNA sequence: TGTGCCAGCAGTCTACGCGTCCGGGACAATAAATTCTTC.